These 3 T cell receptor beta chains were all obtained from the same sample, sequenced in a study of blood T cell repertoires in COVID-19. Only in-frame clones appear in the TCRdb table, and some are missing; sequencing was by immunoSEQ multiplex PCR. Of about 80,000 clones listed, approximately 82% are singletons. The sequencing sample was made of peripheral blood. These receptors came from a woman aged 70-85 years with acute or convalescent COVID-19.

The chain joins TRBV6-5 to TRBJ2-7; TRBD2 matches at 11 bases. CDR1 is MNHEY and CDR2 is SVGAGI in the germline V gene. J gave up 4 bases and V 6 bases, and 8 bases lay outside the gene matches. The length of the CDR3 is 15 residues. For the CDR3, the DNA is TGTGCCAGCAGATCCGGACTAGCGGGTATGTACGAGCAGTACTTC. Protein: CASRSGLAGMYEQYF.

This chain joins TRBV5-1 and TRBJ1-1, with a weak D call TRBD1 (5 bases). Germline V gene sequence: CDR1 SGHRS, CDR2 YFSETQ. This CDR3 has 14 residues. The ends were cut back, 5 bases at V and 2 bases at J, with 13 bases in the middle. The DNA for the CDR3 is TGCGCCAGCAGTTGGGGCAGGAGTAACACTGAAGCTTTCTTT. Its translation: CASSWGRSNTEAFF. The complete variable domain, with remaining parts taken from reference TRBV5-1 and TRBJ1-1, reads KAGVTQTPRYLIKTRGQQVTLSCSPISGHRSVSWYQQTPGQGLQFLFEYFSETQRNKGNFPGRFSGRQFSNSRSEMNVSTLELGDSALYLCASSWGRSNTEAFFGQGTRLTVV.

The table lists this clone with a few counts. The rearrangement uses TRBV6-6 and TRBJ2-5; the D gene is possibly TRBD2 (5 bases). The germline gives CDR1 MNHNY, CDR2 SVGAGI (reference sequence). V dropped 7 bases and J dropped 5 bases, with 14 bases sitting between them. The CDR3 spans 13 residues. CDR3 loop: CASTETGGETQYF. CDR3 bases: TGTGCCAGCACCGAAACGGGCGGGGAGACCCAGTACTTC.